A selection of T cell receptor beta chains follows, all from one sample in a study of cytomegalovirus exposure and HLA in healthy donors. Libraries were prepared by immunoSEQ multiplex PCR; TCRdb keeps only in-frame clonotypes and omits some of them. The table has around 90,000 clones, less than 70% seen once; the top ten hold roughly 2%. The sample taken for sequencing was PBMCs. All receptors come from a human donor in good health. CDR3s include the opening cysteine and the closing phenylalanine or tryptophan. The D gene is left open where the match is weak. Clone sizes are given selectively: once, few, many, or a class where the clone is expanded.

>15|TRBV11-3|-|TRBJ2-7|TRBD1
TGTGCCAGCAGTTGGGGAGGGGGGACAGGGGGCGTGCAGTACTTC
CASSWGGGTGGVQYF
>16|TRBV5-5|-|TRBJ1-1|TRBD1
TGTGCCAGCAGCTTAAGGGGGCCGCCTATGAACACTGAAGCTTTCTTT
CASSLRGPPMNTEAFF
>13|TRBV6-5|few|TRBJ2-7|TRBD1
TGTGCCAGCAGCCTCGACAGGGTAGGGGAGCAGTACTTC
CASSLDRVGEQYF
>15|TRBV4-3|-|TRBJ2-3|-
TGCGCCAGCAGCCAAGATCCGCCCGGGACAGATACGCAGTATTTT
CASSQDPPGTDTQYF
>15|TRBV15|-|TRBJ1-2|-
TGTGCCACCTCGGAGGGATTCCTAGCTAACTATGGCTACACCTTC
CATSEGFLANYGYTF
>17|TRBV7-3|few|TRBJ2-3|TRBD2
TGTGCCAGCAGCTTTTGGGCTAGCGGGGGGGGCACAGATACGCAGTATTTT
CASSFWASGGGTDTQYF
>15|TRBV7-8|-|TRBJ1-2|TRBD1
TGTGCCAGCAGCTTAAGGACAGGGGCTAACTATGGCTACACCTTC
CASSLRTGANYGYTF
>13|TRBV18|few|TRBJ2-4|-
TGTGCCAGCTCACGAGGCGGGGGCAACATTCAGTACTTC
CASSRGGGNIQYF
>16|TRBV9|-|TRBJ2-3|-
TGTGCCAGCAGCGTATTATATTCCGCAGACACAGATACGCAGTATTTT
CASSVLYSADTDTQYF
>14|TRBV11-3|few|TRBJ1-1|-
TGTGCCAGCAGCTTAGGATCGGGGGGGGCTGAAGCTTTCTTT
CASSLGSGGAEAFF
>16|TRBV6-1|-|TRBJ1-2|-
TGTGCCAGCAGTGAAACCCGAGGGTATTTCAGCTATGGCTACACCTTC
CASSETRGYFSYGYTF
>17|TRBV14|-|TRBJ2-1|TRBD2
TGTGCCAGCAGCCCCATGGCCGGGGGGGGCTCCTACAATGAGCAGTTCTTC
CASSPMAGGGSYNEQFF
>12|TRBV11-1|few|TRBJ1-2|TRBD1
TGTGCCAGCAGCCTAGACAGGGATGGCTACACCTTC
CASSLDRDGYTF
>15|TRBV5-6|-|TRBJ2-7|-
TGTGCCAGCAGCCCGGCGGATGGATATTACGTCGGGCAGTACTTC
CASSPADGYYVGQYF
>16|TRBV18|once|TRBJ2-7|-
TGTGCCAGCTCACCACCGAGCAAGGGGCACGGGGGCGAGCAGTACTTC
CASSPPSKGHGGEQYF
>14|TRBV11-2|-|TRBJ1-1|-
TGTGCCAGCAGCTTAGCCGGGAACCATCATGGGGCTTTCTTT
CASSLAGNHHGAFF
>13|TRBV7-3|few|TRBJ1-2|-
TGTGCCAGCAGCTTTTTGGGGGGAGAAGGCTACACCTTC
CASSFLGGEGYTF
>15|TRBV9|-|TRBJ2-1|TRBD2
TGTGCCAGCAGCGTAGGCAGCGGGGCCTACAATGAGCAGTTCTTC
CASSVGSGAYNEQFF
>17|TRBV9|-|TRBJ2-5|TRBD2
TGTGCCAGCAGCGTATCGGCTAGCGGGGGGGCCTGGGAGACCCAGTACTTC
CASSVSASGGAWETQYF
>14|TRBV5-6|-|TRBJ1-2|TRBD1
TGTGCCAGCAGCCAGATAGGACAGGGGAATGGCTACACCTTC
CASSQIGQGNGYTF
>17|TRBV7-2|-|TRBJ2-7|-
TGTGCCAGCAGCTTAGTGGCGATTGGTGCAGGGAACTACGAGCAGTACTTC
CASSLVAIGAGNYEQYF
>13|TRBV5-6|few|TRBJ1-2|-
TGTGCCAGCAGGCCGGACAGCAACTATGGCTACACCTTC
CASRPDSNYGYTF
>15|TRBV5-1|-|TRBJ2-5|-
TGCGCCAGCAGCTTGTTTGGGCAGAACCAAGAGACCCAGTACTTC
CASSLFGQNQETQYF
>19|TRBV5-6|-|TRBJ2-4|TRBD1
TGTGCCAGCAGCGCCTCGACAGGGGTAATGTGGGGAGCCAAAAACATTCAGTACTTC
CASSASTGVMWGAKNIQYF
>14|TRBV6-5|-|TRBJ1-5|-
TGTGCCAGCAGTGAAGGAGGGTTCAATCAGCCCCAGCATTTT
CASSEGGFNQPQHF
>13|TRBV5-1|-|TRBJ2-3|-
TGCGCCAGCAATCGGGAAAGCACAGATACGCAGTATTTT
CASNRESTDTQYF
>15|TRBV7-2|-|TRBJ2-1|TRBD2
TGTGCCAGCGGCGGTTTCAGCGGGGGGGGAAATGAGCAGTTCTTC
CASGGFSGGGNEQFF
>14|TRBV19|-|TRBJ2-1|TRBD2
TGTGCCAGTAGTATGGGACGGGGGGGAAATGAGCAGTTCTTC
CASSMGRGGNEQFF